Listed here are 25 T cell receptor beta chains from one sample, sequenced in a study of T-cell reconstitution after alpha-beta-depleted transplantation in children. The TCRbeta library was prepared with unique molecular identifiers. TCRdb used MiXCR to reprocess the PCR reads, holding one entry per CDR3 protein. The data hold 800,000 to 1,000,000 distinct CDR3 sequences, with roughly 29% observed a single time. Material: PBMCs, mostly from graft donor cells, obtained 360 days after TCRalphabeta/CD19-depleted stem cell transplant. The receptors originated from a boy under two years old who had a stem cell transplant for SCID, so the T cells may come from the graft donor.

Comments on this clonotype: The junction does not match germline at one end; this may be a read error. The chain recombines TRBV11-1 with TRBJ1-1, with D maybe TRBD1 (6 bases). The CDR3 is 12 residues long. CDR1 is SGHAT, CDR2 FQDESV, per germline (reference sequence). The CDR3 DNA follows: TGTTCCAGCAGCTTAGAACGAGGGGGAGCTTTCTTT. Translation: CSSSLERGGAFF.

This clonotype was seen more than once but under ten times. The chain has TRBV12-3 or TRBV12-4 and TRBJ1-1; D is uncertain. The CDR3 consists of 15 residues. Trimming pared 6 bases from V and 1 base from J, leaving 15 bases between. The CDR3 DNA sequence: TGTGCCAGCAGGTTACAGATGGGCCCGAACACTGAAGCTTTCTTT. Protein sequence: CASRLQMGPNTEAFF.

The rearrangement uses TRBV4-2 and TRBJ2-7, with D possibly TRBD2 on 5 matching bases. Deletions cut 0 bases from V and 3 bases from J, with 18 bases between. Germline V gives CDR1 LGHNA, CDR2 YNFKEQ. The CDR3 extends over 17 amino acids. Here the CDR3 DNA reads TGTGCCAGCAGCCAAGATGCCGGGGTGGCGTACCTCTACGAGCAGTACTTC. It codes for CASSQDAGVAYLYEQYF.

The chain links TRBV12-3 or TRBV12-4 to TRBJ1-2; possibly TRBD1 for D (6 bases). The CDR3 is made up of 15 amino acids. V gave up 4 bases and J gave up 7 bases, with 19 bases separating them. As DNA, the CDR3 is TGTGCCAGCAGTTCCCCCGGTACAGGGACCTTTGGCTACACCTTC. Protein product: CASSSPGTGTFGYTF.

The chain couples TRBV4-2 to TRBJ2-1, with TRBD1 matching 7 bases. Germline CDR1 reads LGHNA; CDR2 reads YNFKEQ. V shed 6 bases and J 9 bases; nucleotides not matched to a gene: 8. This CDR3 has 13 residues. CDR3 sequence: CASSTITGVEQFF. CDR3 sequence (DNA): TGTGCCAGCAGTACAATAACAGGGGTTGAGCAGTTCTTC.

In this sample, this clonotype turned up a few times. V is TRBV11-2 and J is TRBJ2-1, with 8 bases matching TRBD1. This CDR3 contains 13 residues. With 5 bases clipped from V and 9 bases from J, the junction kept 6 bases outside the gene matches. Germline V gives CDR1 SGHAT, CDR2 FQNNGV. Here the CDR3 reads CASSPTGTGEQFF. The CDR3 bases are TGTGCCAGCAGCCCCACCGGGACAGGTGAGCAGTTCTTC.

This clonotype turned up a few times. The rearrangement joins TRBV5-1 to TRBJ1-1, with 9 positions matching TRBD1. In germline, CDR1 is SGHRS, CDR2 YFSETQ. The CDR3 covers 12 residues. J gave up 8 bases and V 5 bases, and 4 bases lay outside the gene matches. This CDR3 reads CASRYTGGEAFF. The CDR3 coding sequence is TGCGCCAGCAGGTACACAGGGGGCGAAGCTTTCTTT.

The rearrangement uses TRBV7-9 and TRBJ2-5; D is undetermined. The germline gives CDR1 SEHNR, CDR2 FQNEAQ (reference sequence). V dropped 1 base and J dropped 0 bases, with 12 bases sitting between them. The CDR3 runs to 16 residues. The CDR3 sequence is CASSLGLMEYQETQYF. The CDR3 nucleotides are TGTGCCAGCAGCTTAGGACTGATGGAGTACCAAGAGACCCAGTACTTC.

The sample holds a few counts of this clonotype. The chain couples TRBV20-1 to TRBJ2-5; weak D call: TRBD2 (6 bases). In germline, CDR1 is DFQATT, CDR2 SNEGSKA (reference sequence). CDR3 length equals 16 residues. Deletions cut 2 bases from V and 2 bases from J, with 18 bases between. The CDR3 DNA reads TGCAGTGCTAGATCCTATAGCGGACCTAATCAAGAGACCCAGTACTTC. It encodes CSARSYSGPNQETQYF.

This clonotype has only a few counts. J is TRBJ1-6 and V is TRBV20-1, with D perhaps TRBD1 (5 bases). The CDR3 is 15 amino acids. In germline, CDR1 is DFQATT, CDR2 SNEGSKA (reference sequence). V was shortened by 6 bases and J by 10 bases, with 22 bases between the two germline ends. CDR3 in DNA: TGCAGTGCACGAAACTGGGGGTTGCCCGGGTCACCCCTCCACTTT. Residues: CSARNWGLPGSPLHF.

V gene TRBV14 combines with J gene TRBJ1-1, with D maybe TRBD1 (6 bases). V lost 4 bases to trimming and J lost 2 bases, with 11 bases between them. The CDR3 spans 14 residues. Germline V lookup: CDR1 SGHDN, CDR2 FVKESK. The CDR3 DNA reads TGTGCCAGCAGCCCGTACAGGGTTAACACTGAAGCTTTCTTT. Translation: CASSPYRVNTEAFF.

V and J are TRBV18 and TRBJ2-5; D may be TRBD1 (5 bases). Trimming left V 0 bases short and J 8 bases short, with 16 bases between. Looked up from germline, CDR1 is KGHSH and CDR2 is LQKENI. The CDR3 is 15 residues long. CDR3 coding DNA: TGTGCCAGCTCACCACCCCAGGGAAGGGGCCAAACCCAGTACTTC. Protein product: CASSPPQGRGQTQYF. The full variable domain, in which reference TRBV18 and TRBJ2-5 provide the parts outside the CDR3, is NAGVMQNPRHLVRRRGQEARLRCSPMKGHSHVYWYRQLPEEGLKFMVYLQKENIIDESGMPKERFSAEFPKEGPSILRIQQVVRGDSAAYFCASSPPQGRGQTQYFGPGTRLLVL.

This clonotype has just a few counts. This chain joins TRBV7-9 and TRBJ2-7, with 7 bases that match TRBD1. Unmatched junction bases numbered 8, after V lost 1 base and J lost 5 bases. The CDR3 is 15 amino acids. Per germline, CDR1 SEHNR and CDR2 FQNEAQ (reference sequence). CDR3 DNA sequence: TGTGCCAGCAGCTTAGACGGGACAGTCAACAACGAGCAGTACTTC. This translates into CASSLDGTVNNEQYF.

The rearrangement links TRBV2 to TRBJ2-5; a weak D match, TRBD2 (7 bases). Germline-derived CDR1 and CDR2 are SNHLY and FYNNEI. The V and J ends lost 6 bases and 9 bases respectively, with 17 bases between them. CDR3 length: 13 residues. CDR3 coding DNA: TGTGCCAGCAGACGGGAGGACAGTTACTCCCAGTACTTC. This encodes CASRREDSYSQYF.

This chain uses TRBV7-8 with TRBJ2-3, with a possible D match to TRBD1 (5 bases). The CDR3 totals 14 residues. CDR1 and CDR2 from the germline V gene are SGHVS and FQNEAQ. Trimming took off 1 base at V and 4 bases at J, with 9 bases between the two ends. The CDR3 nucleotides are TGTGCCAGCAGCTTAGAGGGGTTTTCAGATACGCAGTATTTT. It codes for CASSLEGFSDTQYF. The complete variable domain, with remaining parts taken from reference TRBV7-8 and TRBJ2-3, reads GAGVSQSPRYKVAKRGQDVALRCDPISGHVSLFWYQQALGQGPEFLTYFQNEAQLDKSGLPSDRFFAERPEGSVSTLKIQRTQQEDSAVYLCASSLEGFSDTQYFGPGTRLTVL.

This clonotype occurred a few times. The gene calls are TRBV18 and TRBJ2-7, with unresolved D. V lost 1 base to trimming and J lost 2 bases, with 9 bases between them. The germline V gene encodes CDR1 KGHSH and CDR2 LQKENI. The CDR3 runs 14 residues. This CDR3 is CASSPLWTPYEQYF. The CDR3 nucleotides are TGTGCCAGCTCACCACTGTGGACCCCCTACGAGCAGTACTTC. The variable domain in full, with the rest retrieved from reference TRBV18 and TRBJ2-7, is NAGVMQNPRHLVRRRGQEARLRCSPMKGHSHVYWYRQLPEEGLKFMVYLQKENIIDESGMPKERFSAEFPKEGPSILRIQQVVRGDSAAYFCASSPLWTPYEQYFGPGTRLTVT.

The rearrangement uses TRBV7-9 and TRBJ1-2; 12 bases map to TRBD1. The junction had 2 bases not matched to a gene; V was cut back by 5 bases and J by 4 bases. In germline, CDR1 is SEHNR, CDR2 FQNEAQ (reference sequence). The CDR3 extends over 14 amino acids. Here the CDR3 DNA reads TGTGCCAGCAGCCGGGACAGGGGGCCCTATGGCTACACCTTC. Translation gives CASSRDRGPYGYTF.

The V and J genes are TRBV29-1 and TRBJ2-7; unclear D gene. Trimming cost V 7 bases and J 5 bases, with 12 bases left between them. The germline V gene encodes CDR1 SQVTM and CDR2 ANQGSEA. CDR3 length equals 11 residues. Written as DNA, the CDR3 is TGCAGCGCTACGAACATCCACGAGCAGTACTTC. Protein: CSATNIHEQYF.

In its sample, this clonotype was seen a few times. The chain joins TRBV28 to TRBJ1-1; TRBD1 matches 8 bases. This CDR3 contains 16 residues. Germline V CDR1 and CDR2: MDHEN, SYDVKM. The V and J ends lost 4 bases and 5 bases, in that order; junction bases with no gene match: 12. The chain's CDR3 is CASSSPRGQVWTEAFF. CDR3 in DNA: TGTGCCAGCAGTTCCCCCAGGGGGCAGGTATGGACTGAAGCTTTCTTT.

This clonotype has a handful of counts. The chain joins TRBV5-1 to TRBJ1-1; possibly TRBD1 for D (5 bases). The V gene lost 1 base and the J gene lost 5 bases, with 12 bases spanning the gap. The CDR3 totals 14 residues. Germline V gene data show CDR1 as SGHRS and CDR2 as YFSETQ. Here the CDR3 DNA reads TGCGCCAGCAGCTTGTGGGACTCATCGACTGAAGCTTTCTTT. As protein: CASSLWDSSTEAFF.

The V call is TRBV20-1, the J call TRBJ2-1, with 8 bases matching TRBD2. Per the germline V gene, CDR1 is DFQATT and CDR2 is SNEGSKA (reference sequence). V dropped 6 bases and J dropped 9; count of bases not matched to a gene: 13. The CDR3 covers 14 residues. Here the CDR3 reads CSARTGTSKVEQFF. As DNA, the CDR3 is TGCAGTGCCAGAACCGGGACTAGTAAGGTTGAGCAGTTCTTC.

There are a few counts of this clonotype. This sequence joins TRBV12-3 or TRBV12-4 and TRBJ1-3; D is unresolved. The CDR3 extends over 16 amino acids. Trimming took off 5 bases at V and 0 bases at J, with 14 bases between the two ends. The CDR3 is CASSQAGSFSGNTIYF. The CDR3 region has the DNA TGTGCCAGCAGTCAAGCGGGCAGCTTCTCTGGAAACACCATATATTTT.

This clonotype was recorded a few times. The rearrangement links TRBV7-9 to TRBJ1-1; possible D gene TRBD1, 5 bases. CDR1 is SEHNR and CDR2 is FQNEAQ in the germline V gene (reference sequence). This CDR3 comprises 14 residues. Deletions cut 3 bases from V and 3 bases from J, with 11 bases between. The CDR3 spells CASSLGPPDTEAFF. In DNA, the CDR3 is TGTGCCAGCAGCTTGGGACCCCCGGACACTGAAGCTTTCTTT.

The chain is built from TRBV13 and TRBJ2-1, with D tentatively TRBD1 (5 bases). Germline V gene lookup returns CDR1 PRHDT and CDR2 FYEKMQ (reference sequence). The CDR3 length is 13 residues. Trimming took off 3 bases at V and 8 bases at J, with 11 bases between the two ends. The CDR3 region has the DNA TGTGCCAGCAGCTTCAGGGTGATGGATGAGCAGTTCTTC. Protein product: CASSFRVMDEQFF. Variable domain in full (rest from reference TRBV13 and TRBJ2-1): AAGVIQSPRHLIKEKRETATLKCYPIPRHDTVYWYQQGPGQDPQFLISFYEKMQSDKGSIPDRFSAQQFSDYHSELNMSSLELGDSALYFCASSFRVMDEQFFGPGTRLTVL.

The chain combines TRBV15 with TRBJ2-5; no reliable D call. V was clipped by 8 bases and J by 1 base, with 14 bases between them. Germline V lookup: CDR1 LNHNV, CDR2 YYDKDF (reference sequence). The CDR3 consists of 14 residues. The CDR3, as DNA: TGTGCCACCTCTATTTGGGGTAGCCAAGAGACCCAGTACTTC. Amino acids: CATSIWGSQETQYF. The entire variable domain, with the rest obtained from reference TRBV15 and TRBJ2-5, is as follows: DAMVIQNPRYQVTQFGKPVTLSCSQTLNHNVMYWYQQKSSQAPKLLFHYYDKDFNNEADTPDNFQSRRPNTSFCFLDIRSPGLGDTAMYLCATSIWGSQETQYFGPGTRLLVL.